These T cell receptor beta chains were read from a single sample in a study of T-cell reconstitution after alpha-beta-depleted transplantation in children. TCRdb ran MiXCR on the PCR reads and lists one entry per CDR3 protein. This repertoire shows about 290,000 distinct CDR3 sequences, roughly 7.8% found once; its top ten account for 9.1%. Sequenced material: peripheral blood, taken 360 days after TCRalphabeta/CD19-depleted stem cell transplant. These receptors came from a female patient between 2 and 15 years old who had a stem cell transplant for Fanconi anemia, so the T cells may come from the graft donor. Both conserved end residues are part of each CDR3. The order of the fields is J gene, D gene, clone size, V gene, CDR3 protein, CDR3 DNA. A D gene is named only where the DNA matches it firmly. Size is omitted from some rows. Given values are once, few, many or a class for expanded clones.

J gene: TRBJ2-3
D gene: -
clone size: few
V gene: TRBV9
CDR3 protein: CASSVEGFRTDTQYF
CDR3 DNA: TGTGCCAGCAGCGTAGAGGGGTTCCGCACAGATACGCAGTATTTT

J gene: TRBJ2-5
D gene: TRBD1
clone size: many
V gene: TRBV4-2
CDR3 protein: CASSPTGVETQYF
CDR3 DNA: TGTGCCAGCAGCCCGACAGGGGTAGAGACCCAGTACTTC

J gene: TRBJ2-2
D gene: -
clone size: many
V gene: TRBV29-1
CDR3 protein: CSVVGQGNTGELFF
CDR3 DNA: TGCAGCGTTGTTGGCCAGGGGAACACCGGGGAGCTGTTTTTT

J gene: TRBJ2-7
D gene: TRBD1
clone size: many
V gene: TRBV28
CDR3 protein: CASSLNLGTALVPYF
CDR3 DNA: TGTGCCAGCAGTTTAAATCTCGGGACAGCACTTGTTCCGTACTTC

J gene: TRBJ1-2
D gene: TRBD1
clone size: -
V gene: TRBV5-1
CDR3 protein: CASSFDRVLDGYTF
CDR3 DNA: TGCGCCAGCAGCTTCGACAGGGTATTGGATGGCTACACCTTC

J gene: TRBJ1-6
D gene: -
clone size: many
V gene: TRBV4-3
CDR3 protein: CASSIQDNSPLHF
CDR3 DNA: TGCGCCAGCAGTATCCAGGATAATTCACCCCTCCACTTT

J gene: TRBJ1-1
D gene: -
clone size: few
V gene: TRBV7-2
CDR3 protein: CASSPLTQNTEAFF
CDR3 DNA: TGTGCCAGCAGCCCGCTGACACAGAACACTGAAGCTTTCTTT

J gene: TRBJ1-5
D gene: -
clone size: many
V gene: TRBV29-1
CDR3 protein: CSVVALGANQPQHF
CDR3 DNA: TGCAGCGTTGTAGCTCTCGGGGCAAATCAGCCCCAGCATTTT

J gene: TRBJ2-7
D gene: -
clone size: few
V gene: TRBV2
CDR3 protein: CASSGTETYEQYF
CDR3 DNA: TGTGCCAGCAGTGGGACAGAGACCTACGAGCAGTACTTC

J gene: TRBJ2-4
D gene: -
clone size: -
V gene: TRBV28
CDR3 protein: CASSFQKNIQYF
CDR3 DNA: TGTGCCAGCAGTTTTCAAAAAAACATTCAGTACTTC

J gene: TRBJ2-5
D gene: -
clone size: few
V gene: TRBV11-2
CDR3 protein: CASSTPVGGRRETQYF
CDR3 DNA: TGTGCCAGCAGCACCCCTGTCGGGGGGCGCCGAGAGACCCAGTACTTC

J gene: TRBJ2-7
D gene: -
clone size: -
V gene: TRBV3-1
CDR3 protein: CACSQGPGGTYEQYF
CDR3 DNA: TGTGCCTGCAGCCAAGGTCCAGGCGGCACCTACGAGCAGTACTTC

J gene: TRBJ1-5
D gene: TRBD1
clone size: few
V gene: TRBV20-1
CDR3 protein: CSAMGQGFHQPQHF
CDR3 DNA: TGCAGTGCTATGGGACAGGGGTTCCATCAGCCCCAGCATTTT

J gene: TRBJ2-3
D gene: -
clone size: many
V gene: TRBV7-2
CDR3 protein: CASSLGGAPDTQYF
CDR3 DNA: TGTGCCAGCAGCTTAGGAGGGGCCCCAGATACGCAGTATTTT

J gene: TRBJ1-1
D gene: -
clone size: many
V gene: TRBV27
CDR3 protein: CASSLHRAESAFF
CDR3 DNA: TGTGCCAGCAGTTTACACAGGGCCGAATCAGCTTTCTTT

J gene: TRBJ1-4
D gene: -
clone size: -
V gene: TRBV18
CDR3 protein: CASSPTGSSEKLFF
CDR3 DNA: TGTGCCAGCTCACCAACGGGTTCTAGTGAAAAACTGTTTTTT

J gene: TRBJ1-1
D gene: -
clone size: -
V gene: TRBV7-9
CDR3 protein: CASSPKGGGIPEAFF
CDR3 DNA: TGTGCCAGCAGCCCAAAGGGAGGGGGGATACCTGAAGCTTTCTTT

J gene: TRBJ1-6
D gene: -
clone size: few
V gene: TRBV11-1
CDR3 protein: CASSRQGPLSSYNSPLHF
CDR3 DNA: TGTGCCAGCAGCCGACAAGGCCCTCTGAGCTCCTATAATTCACCCCTCCACTTT

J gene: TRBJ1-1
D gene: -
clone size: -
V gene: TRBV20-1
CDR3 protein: CSARVFRRVLNTEAFF
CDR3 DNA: TGCAGTGCTAGAGTTTTTAGGAGGGTCCTGAACACTGAAGCTTTCTTT

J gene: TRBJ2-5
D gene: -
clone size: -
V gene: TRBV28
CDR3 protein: CASSLLRLDSREETQYF
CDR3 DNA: TGTGCCAGCAGTTTACTTCGCCTCGACTCCCGGGAAGAGACCCAGTACTTC

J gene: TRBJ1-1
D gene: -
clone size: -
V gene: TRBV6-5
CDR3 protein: CASSYGGYRYTEAFF
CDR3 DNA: TGTGCCAGCAGTTACGGTGGCTATCGGTACACTGAAGCTTTCTTT

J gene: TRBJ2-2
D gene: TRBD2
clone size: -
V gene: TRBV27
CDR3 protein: CASSFSGGSAGELFF
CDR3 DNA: TGTGCCAGCAGTTTCAGCGGGGGGTCGGCCGGGGAGCTGTTTTTT